The 32 T cell receptor beta chains given below trace back to one sample, sequenced in a study of T-cell memory formation after mild COVID-19. Using its own MiXCR run on the 5' RACE reads, TCRdb lists one record per CDR3 protein. In the table there are about 470,000 distinct CDR3 sequences, roughly 25% of which are singletons. The sequencing sample was made of PBMCs or a T cell subset sorted from them (not recorded which). These receptor sequences come from an adult woman who had mild COVID-19 (a few samples of this study predate the infection). Cell type and time point are not known.

The gene calls are TRBV12-3 or TRBV12-4 and TRBJ1-4; D perhaps matches TRBD1 (5 bases). CDR3 size: 14 residues. V was clipped by 0 bases and J by 8 bases, with 10 bases between them. CDR3 nucleotides: TGTGCCAGCAGTTTAGCAGGGGCGAGGGAAAAACTGTTTTTT. This sequence encodes CASSLAGAREKLFF.

This sequence joins TRBV18 and TRBJ2-7, with D hard to call. Germline CDR1 reads KGHSH; CDR2 reads LQKENI. The CDR3 has 14 amino acids. Trimming took 1 base from V and 2 from J, leaving 9 bases between them. The CDR3 nucleotides are TGTGCCAGCTCACCACAGGATAGACCCTACGAGCAGTACTTC. Its translation is CASSPQDRPYEQYF.

In its sample, this clonotype was seen a few times. The chain recombines TRBV7-2 with TRBJ2-7, with a possible D match to TRBD1 (6 bases). Germline V gene data show CDR1 as SGHTA and CDR2 as FQGNSA. The CDR3 covers 14 residues. Deletions cut 2 bases from V and 2 bases from J, with 10 bases between. CDR3 loop: CASSLHGQTYEQYF. CDR3 sequence (DNA): TGTGCCAGCAGCTTACATGGACAGACCTACGAGCAGTACTTC.

This chain links TRBV10-3 with TRBJ2-2, with D hard to call. Germline CDR1 ENHRY, CDR2 SYGVKD. The CDR3 is 14 amino acids. Trimming removed 2 bases from V and 3 bases from J, with 7 bases in between. DNA of the CDR3: TGTGCCATCAGTGAGAACAGCTACACCGGGGAGCTGTTTTTT. Its protein product is CAISENSYTGELFF.

This clonotype has more than one count but fewer than ten. The chain links TRBV5-1 to TRBJ2-7; TRBD2 matches 10 bases. V lost 7 bases and J lost 4; bases outside the gene matches: 8. The CDR3 consists of 14 residues. Germline V gene data show CDR1 as SGHRS and CDR2 as YFSETQ. The CDR3 DNA is TGCGCCAGCTCTAGCGGGAGTGCATCTTACGAGCAGTACTTC. It encodes CASSSGSASYEQYF.

The chain joins TRBV12-3 or TRBV12-4 to TRBJ2-7, with D hard to call. CDR3 length: 13 amino acids. Trimming stripped 5 bases from V and 2 bases from J, with 10 bases between. CDR3 DNA: TGTGCCAGCAGTGATTATAGCACCTACGAGCAGTACTTC. Its translation is CASSDYSTYEQYF.

A few counts support this clonotype. The V and J genes are TRBV5-1 and TRBJ1-4; 8 nucleotides line up with TRBD1. The ends lost 3 bases at V and 0 bases at J; junction bases unmatched: 7. The CDR3 sequence is 17 residues long. Germline values: CDR1 SGHRS, CDR2 YFSETQ. The CDR3 loop is CASSSGGTGATNEKLFF. The CDR3 nucleotides are TGCGCCAGCAGCTCGGGAGGGACAGGAGCAACTAATGAAAAACTGTTTTTT.

This clonotype was seen a handful of times. This chain joins TRBV10-3 and TRBJ2-1; D remains unclear. This CDR3 region has 12 residues. The germline V gene has CDR1 ENHRY and CDR2 SYGVKD. Trimming stripped 0 bases from V and 12 bases from J, with 9 bases between. The CDR3 DNA is TGTGCCATCAGTGAGTCGGACGCTGGGCAGTTCTTC. Translating it yields CAISESDAGQFF.

The chain uses TRBV10-3 and TRBJ2-3; no reliable D call. V gave up 2 bases and J gave up 0 bases, with 9 bases separating them. The germline gives CDR1 ENHRY, CDR2 SYGVKD. The CDR3 is 15 residues long. The CDR3, as DNA: TGTGCCATCAGTGAGCCAAGAGGCAGCACAGATACGCAGTATTTT. Translating it yields CAISEPRGSTDTQYF.

This clonotype turned up a few times. CDR3 nucleotide sequence: TGTGCCACCAGCAGCCGGGAGTCCCACGAGCAGTACTTC. Translation: CATSSRESHEQYF. The chain links TRBV15 to TRBJ2-7, with D tentatively TRBD2 (6 bases). Trimming took off 3 bases at V and 5 bases at J, with 11 bases between the two ends. This CDR3 has 13 residues. The germline gives CDR1 LNHNV, CDR2 YYDKDF (reference sequence). The variable domain in full, with the rest retrieved from reference TRBV15 and TRBJ2-7, is DAMVIQNPRYQVTQFGKPVTLSCSQTLNHNVMYWYQQKSSQAPKLLFHYYDKDFNNEADTPDNFQSRRPNTSFCFLDIRSPGLGDTAMYLCATSSRESHEQYFGPGTRLTVT.

The gene calls are TRBV12-3 or TRBV12-4 and TRBJ2-2; D is unclear. The V end was cut by 7 bases, the J end by 1 base, with 7 bases between. This CDR3 has 13 residues. CDR3 residues: CASILQNTGELFF. The DNA of the CDR3 is TGTGCCAGCATCCTTCAGAACACCGGGGAGCTGTTTTTT.

This clonotype appeared a few times. The chain links TRBV20-1 to TRBJ2-5; TRBD2 aligns across 11 bases. The CDR3 length is 15 residues. V shed 5 bases and J 5 bases; nucleotides not matched to a gene: 10. Germline V gene data show CDR1 as DFQATT and CDR2 as SNEGSKA (reference sequence). CDR3 loop: CSALTLAGGGETQYF. For the CDR3, the DNA is TGCAGTGCTCTTACTCTAGCGGGGGGAGGCGAGACCCAGTACTTC.

The DNA of the CDR3 is TGTGCCAGCAGTTTACAGGGGATCGGTTCACCCCTCCACTTT. It codes for CASSLQGIGSPLHF. This chain joins TRBV12-3 or TRBV12-4 and TRBJ1-6, with D possibly being TRBD1 (6 bases). The CDR3 length is 14 residues. The V gene lost 2 bases and the J gene lost 9 bases, with 11 bases spanning the gap.

The J gene is TRBJ1-3, the V gene TRBV12-3 or TRBV12-4, with 9 positions matching TRBD1. Trimming cost V 5 bases and J 7 bases; bases outside gene matches: 6. The CDR3 spans 14 residues. The CDR3 nucleotides read TGTGCCAGCAGTCCCTCGACAGGGGGTAACACCATATATTTT. This gives the protein CASSPSTGGNTIYF.

This clonotype was found a few times. The chain uses TRBV5-4 and TRBJ2-7, with a possible D match to TRBD2 (6 bases). CDR3 size: 16 residues. Germline V gene sequence: CDR1 SGHNT, CDR2 YYREEE (reference sequence). Between the trimmed V and J ends, which lost 1 base and 7 bases, there was a span of 21 bases. DNA of the CDR3: TGTGCCAGCAGCTTGAGGGCGGGGCCGGTTTCTGATGAGCAGTACTTC. The encoded protein is CASSLRAGPVSDEQYF.

This clonotype was seen more than once but under ten times. This rearrangement joins TRBV7-3 to TRBJ2-7; the D call may be TRBD1 or TRBD2 (5 bases each). V lost 5 bases, J lost 4 bases, and 21 bases lay in between. Germline CDR1 reads SGHTA; CDR2 reads FQGTGA. CDR3 size: 16 residues. CDR3 DNA: TGTGCCAGCAGCCTCGGGCCGGGACGGGCAGTTTACGAGCAGTACTTC. It translates to CASSLGPGRAVYEQYF.

This clonotype occurred a few times. The chain employs TRBV7-2 and TRBJ1-3; 7 bases line up with TRBD1. V lost 5 bases, J lost 16 bases, and 14 bases stayed unmatched. Per the germline V gene, CDR1 is SGHTA and CDR2 is FQGNSA. This CDR3 is 13 amino acids long. The CDR3 here is CASSPGGTVRRYF. DNA of the CDR3: TGTGCCAGCAGCCCCGGAGGGACAGTCCGCCGGTATTTT.

In the case of this clonotype: The germline gene is not matched at one end of the junction; a read error may be the cause. The V and J genes are TRBV24-1 and TRBJ2-7; D might be TRBD2 (6 bases). Germline V gene data show CDR1 as KGHDR and CDR2 as SFDVKD. CDR3 length: 14 amino acids. CDR3: CATSETGTLAPLCF. CDR3 in DNA: TGTGCCACCAGTGAGACCGGGACCCTAGCGCCCCTGTGCTTC.

This clonotype was recorded many times. The J gene is TRBJ1-1, the V gene TRBV5-1; D is ambiguous. Trimming shortened V by 1 base and J by 5 bases, and 9 bases separated the two germline ends. CDR3 length equals 13 residues. CDR1 SGHRS and CDR2 YFSETQ come from the germline V gene. This CDR3 reads CASSLLVGTEAFF. The CDR3 DNA reads as TGCGCCAGCAGCTTGCTAGTCGGGACTGAAGCTTTCTTT.

This clonotype has only a few counts. The chain carries TRBV7-2 and TRBJ2-3, with D possibly being TRBD1 (5 bases). Trimming removed 2 bases at V and 4 bases at J, with 10 bases between. Germline CDR1 is SGHTA and CDR2 is FQGNSA. The CDR3 is 14 amino acids. The CDR3 region has the DNA TGTGCCAGCAGCTTAAAAGGGGTGGCAGATACGCAGTATTTT. Its translation is CASSLKGVADTQYF.

This clonotype was seen only a few times. J is TRBJ1-1 and V is TRBV24-1; 10 positions match TRBD1. The CDR3 length is 17 residues. Germline V gives CDR1 KGHDR, CDR2 SFDVKD. The V and J ends lost 4 bases and 6 bases, in that order; junction bases with no gene match: 13. CDR3 bases: TGTGCCACCAGTGAGGGGGGACAGGGGCCCTCCGGGGCTGAAGCTTTCTTT. This translates into CATSEGGQGPSGAEAFF.

There are a few counts of this clonotype. The J gene is TRBJ2-7, the V gene TRBV29-1; maybe TRBD2 (5 bases). There are 11 residues in the CDR3. With 6 bases removed from V and 6 bases from J, the gap between germline ends came to 12 bases. Per the germline V gene, CDR1 is SQVTM and CDR2 is ANQGSEA. The chain's CDR3 is CSVGTRGEQYF. DNA of the CDR3: TGCAGCGTGGGAACTAGAGGCGAGCAGTACTTC.

J is TRBJ2-1 and V is TRBV27; TRBD2 matches at 13 bases. Germline CDR1 and CDR2: MNHEY and SMNVEV (reference sequence). The CDR3 consists of 17 residues. V gave up 2 bases and J gave up 6 bases; unmatched junction bases: 7. Here the CDR3 DNA reads TGTGCCAGCAGTTTACCCGCGGGACTAGCGGGAAGCAATGAGCAGTTCTTC. Translation gives CASSLPAGLAGSNEQFF.

The J gene is TRBJ2-1, the V gene TRBV20-1; D is possibly TRBD2 (5 bases). The germline gives CDR1 DFQATT, CDR2 SNEGSKA (reference sequence). The CDR3 is 13 amino acids. The V and J ends lost 6 bases and 10 bases respectively, with 19 bases between them. This CDR3 is CSAGGKIGSEQFF. CDR3 nucleotides: TGCAGTGCCGGAGGAAAGATCGGGTCCGAGCAGTTCTTC.

This clonotype has just a few counts. The gene calls are TRBV5-5 and TRBJ1-6; TRBD1 matches 12 bases. V shed 1 base and J 6 bases; nucleotides not matched to a gene: 2. Per germline, CDR1 SGHKS and CDR2 YYEKEE (reference sequence). This CDR3 has 16 amino acids. Written as DNA, the CDR3 is TGTGCCAGCAGCTTGTTGGGACAGGGGGCTAATTCACCCCTCCACTTT. Protein sequence: CASSLLGQGANSPLHF.

The chain couples TRBV24-1 to TRBJ2-3; maybe TRBD1 (6 bases). Trimming shortened V by 7 bases and J by 4 bases, and 17 bases separated the two germline ends. Germline CDR1 is KGHDR and CDR2 is SFDVKD. The CDR3 is made up of 15 amino acids. CDR3 region: CATSGQFGGADTQYF. DNA for the CDR3: TGTGCCACCAGCGGACAGTTTGGGGGCGCAGATACGCAGTATTTT.

This clonotype was counted once. This chain connects TRBV7-8 to TRBJ2-1, with D uncertain. This CDR3 contains 14 residues. Germline values: CDR1 SGHVS, CDR2 FQNEAQ. V was pared by 0 bases and J by 3 bases, with 6 bases between. The CDR3 here is CASSLAWYYNEQFF. As DNA, the CDR3 is TGTGCCAGCAGCTTAGCGTGGTACTACAATGAGCAGTTCTTC.

The chain uses TRBV12-3 or TRBV12-4 and TRBJ1-3; D is uncertain. The CDR3 runs 14 residues. The V end was cut by 7 bases, the J end by 2 bases, with 12 bases between. The CDR3 bases are TGTGCCAGCAACAACCCAGGAGCTGGAAACACCATATATTTT. It codes for CASNNPGAGNTIYF.

The rearrangement joins TRBV6-5 to TRBJ1-3; 7 bases fit TRBD1. The V segment lost 2 bases and the J segment 9 bases; nucleotides outside the gene matches: 4. In germline, CDR1 is MNHEY, CDR2 SVGAGI. The CDR3 is 13 amino acids. The CDR3 DNA follows: TGTGCCAGCAGTTACCGACAGGGACCCACCATATATTTT. Protein product: CASSYRQGPTIYF.

The chain combines TRBV2 with TRBJ1-6, with D uncertain. Germline-derived CDR1 and CDR2 are SNHLY and FYNNEI. The ends were cut back, 8 bases at V and 6 bases at J, with 8 bases in the middle. CDR3 length: 12 residues. The CDR3 coding sequence is TGTGCCAGCCGTAACAGTAATTCACCCCTCCACTTT. The encoded protein is CASRNSNSPLHF. Combining the CDR3 with reference TRBV2 and TRBJ1-6 gives the whole variable domain EPEVTQTPSHQVTQMGQEVILRCVPISNHLYFYWYRQILGQKVEFLVSFYNNEISEKSEIFDDQFSVERPDGSNFTLKIRSTKLEDSAMYFCASRNSNSPLHFGNGTRLTVT.

For this clonotype: An end of the junction differs from the germline gene, which may be a read error. The CDR3 loop reads CASSLGTPQSSYNSPLHF. In DNA form, the CDR3 reads TGTGCCAGCAGCCTAGGGACACCTCAGAGCTCATATAATTCACCCCTCCACTTT. The J gene is TRBJ1-6, the V gene TRBV13, with a weak D call TRBD1 (6 bases). Germline V gene sequence: CDR1 PRHDT, CDR2 FYEKMQ (reference sequence). The CDR3 is 18 residues long.

This clonotype was seen many times. This chain joins TRBV4-1 and TRBJ2-5; TRBD2 matches 13 bases. The CDR3 is 18 amino acids. The V and J ends lost 5 bases and 3 bases, in that order; junction bases with no gene match: 12. Germline V gene lookup returns CDR1 MGHRA and CDR2 YSYEKL. DNA for the CDR3: TGCGCCAGCAGCTCCCGGACTAGCGGGGGAGGCTTTAAAGAGACCCAGTACTTC. Amino acids: CASSSRTSGGGFKETQYF.